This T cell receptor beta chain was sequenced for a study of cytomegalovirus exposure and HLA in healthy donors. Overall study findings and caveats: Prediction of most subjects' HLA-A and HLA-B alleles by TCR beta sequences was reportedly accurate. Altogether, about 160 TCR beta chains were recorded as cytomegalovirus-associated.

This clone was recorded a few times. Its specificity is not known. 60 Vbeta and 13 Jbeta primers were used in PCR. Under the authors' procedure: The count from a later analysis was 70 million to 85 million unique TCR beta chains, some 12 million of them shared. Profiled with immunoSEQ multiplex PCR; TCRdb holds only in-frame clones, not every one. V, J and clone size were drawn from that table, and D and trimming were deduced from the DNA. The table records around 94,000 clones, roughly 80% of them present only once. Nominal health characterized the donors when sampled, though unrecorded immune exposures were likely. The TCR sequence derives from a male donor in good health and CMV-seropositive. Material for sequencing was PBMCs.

CDR3 residues: CASSQTGTGGYGSQYF. The DNA for the CDR3 is TGTGCCAGCAGTCAAACCGGGACAGGGGGGTATGGCAGTCAGTACTTC. The chain combines TRBV6-6 with TRBJ2-4, with TRBD1 identical over 11 bases. J lost 12 bases, V lost 5 bases, and 15 bases had no gene match. Germline V CDR1 and CDR2: MNHNY, SVGAGI (reference sequence). CDR3 length equals 16 residues.